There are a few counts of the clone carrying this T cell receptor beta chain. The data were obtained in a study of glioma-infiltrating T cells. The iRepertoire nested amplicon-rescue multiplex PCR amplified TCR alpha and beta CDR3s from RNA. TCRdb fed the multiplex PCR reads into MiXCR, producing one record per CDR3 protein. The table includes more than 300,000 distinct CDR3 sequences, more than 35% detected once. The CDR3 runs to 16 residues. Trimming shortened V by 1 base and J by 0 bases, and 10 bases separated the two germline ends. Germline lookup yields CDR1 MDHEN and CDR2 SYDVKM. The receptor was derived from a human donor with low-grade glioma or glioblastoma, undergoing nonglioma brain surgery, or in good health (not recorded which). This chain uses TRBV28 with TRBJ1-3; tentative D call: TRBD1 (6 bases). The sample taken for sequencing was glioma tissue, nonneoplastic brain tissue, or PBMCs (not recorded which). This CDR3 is CASSLSAGVSGNTIYF. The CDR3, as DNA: TGTGCCAGCAGTTTATCCGCAGGGGTCTCTGGAAACACCATATATTTT. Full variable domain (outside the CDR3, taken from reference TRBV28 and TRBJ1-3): DVKVTQSSRYLVKRTGEKVFLECVQDMDHENMFWYRQDPGLGLRLIYFSYDVKMKEKGDIPEGYSVSREKKERFSLILESASTNQTSMYLCASSLSAGVSGNTIYFGEGSWLTVV.